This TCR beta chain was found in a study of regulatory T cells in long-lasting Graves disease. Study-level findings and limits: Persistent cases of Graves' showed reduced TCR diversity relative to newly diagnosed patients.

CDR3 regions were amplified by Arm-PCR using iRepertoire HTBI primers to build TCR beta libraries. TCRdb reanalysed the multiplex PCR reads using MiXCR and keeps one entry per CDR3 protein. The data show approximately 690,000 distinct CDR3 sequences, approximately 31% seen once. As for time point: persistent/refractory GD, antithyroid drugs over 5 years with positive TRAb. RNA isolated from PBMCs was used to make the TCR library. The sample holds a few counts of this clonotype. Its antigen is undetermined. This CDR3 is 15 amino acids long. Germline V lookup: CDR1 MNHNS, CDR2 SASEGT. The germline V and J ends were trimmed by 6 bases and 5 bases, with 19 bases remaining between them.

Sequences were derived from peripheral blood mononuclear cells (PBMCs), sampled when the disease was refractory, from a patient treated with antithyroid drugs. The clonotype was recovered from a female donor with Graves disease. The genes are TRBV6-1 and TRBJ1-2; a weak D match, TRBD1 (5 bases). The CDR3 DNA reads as TGTGCCAGCAGGCTGGTGATCGCTGGGGGGTATGGCTACACCTTC. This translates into CASRLVIAGGYGYTF.